A selection of T cell receptor beta chains follows, all from one sample in a study of response to subunit inactivated influenza vaccine. TCRdb redid the calling of the RT-PCR reads with MiXCR, one entry per CDR3 protein. The data contain 650,000 to 800,000 distinct CDR3 sequences, 18% of them singletons. Source: PBMCs from blood, taken around 5 days after vaccination. Receptor source: a middle-aged man who received an inactivated influenza vaccine. The conserved cysteine and the conserved F or W are not part of the CDR3 here. Each record gives: V gene, J gene, D gene, CDR3 protein. D genes are given only for firm matches.

v_gene: TRBV6-5; j_gene: TRBJ2-3; d_gene: TRBD2; CDR3aa: ASSYGGGPRTDTQY
v_gene: TRBV6-5; j_gene: TRBJ1-2; d_gene: NA; CDR3aa: ASSYQTDTNYGYT
v_gene: TRBV28; j_gene: TRBJ2-3; d_gene: TRBD1; CDR3aa: ASSFPRGHTQY
v_gene: TRBV5-1; j_gene: TRBJ2-1; d_gene: TRBD2; CDR3aa: ASSLLAGIYNEQF
v_gene: TRBV5-1; j_gene: TRBJ2-2; d_gene: TRBD1; CDR3aa: ASRITGGANTGELF
v_gene: TRBV11-2; j_gene: TRBJ2-2; d_gene: TRBD2; CDR3aa: ATQRGGAGELF
v_gene: TRBV5-5; j_gene: TRBJ2-2; d_gene: NA; CDR3aa: ASSLAGGRLTNTGELF
v_gene: TRBV9; j_gene: TRBJ2-3; d_gene: TRBD2; CDR3aa: ASSVEIAGGPADTQY
v_gene: TRBV29-1; j_gene: TRBJ1-6; d_gene: NA; CDR3aa: SVRASGDYNSPLH
v_gene: TRBV27; j_gene: TRBJ2-1; d_gene: NA; CDR3aa: ASSTDTPGNEQF
v_gene: TRBV15; j_gene: TRBJ2-3; d_gene: TRBD2; CDR3aa: ATSRAGGKGTQY
v_gene: TRBV12-3/TRBV12-4; j_gene: TRBJ2-1; d_gene: TRBD2; CDR3aa: ASRGGGATEQF
v_gene: TRBV5-6; j_gene: TRBJ1-2; d_gene: NA; CDR3aa: ASSRTDYGYT
v_gene: TRBV5-1; j_gene: TRBJ2-7; d_gene: NA; CDR3aa: ASSVSGTEAYEQY
v_gene: TRBV4-1; j_gene: TRBJ2-7; d_gene: TRBD2; CDR3aa: ASSQAPYGSGVWREGLYEQY
v_gene: TRBV28; j_gene: TRBJ2-7; d_gene: NA; CDR3aa: ASSSPAYEEY
v_gene: TRBV5-5; j_gene: TRBJ2-7; d_gene: TRBD2; CDR3aa: ASSLELAGAPEQY
v_gene: TRBV4-2; j_gene: TRBJ2-1; d_gene: TRBD2; CDR3aa: ASSQRTSGRGNEQF
v_gene: TRBV11-2; j_gene: TRBJ1-6; d_gene: NA; CDR3aa: ASSLSSRSGSYNSPLH
v_gene: TRBV6-5; j_gene: TRBJ1-3; d_gene: TRBD1; CDR3aa: ASSFSDRGPRNTIY
v_gene: TRBV5-5; j_gene: TRBJ2-7; d_gene: TRBD1; CDR3aa: ASNPAGTGPYEQY
v_gene: TRBV20-1; j_gene: TRBJ1-1; d_gene: NA; CDR3aa: SAIREQVNTEAF